This T cell receptor (beta chain) was sequenced for a study of technical replicates of blood from a handful of donors. This CDR3 comprises 16 residues. CDR1 and CDR2 (germline): SGHVS, FQNEAQ. V lost 3 bases to trimming and J lost 2 bases, with 15 bases between them. This table comes from immunoSEQ multiplex PCR, and its TCRdb copy is limited to in-frame clones, with some not included. The table has approximately 70,000 clones, 75% to 95% seen once. The clonotype comes from a human donor in good health. Some clones in this sample may be carry-over from other donors' samples. The source material was T cells isolated from PBMCs. The chain links TRBV7-8 to TRBJ2-3, with a weak D call TRBD2 (5 bases). DNA for the CDR3: TGTGCCAGCAGCTTGGCCCGTGAGGGATCCACAGATACGCAGTATTTT. It encodes CASSLAREGSTDTQYF.